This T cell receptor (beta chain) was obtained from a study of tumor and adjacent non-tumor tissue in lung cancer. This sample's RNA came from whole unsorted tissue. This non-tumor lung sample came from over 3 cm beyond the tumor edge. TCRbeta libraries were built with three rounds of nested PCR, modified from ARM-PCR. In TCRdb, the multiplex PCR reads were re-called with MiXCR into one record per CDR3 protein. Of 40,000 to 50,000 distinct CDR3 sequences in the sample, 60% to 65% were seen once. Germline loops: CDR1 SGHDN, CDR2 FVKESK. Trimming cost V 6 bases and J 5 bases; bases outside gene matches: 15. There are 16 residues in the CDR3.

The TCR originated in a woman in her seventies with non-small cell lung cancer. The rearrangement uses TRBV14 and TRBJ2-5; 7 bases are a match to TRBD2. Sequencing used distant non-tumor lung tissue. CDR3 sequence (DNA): TGTGCCAGCAGACTTTCCGGGACTACTCTGAGGGAGACCCAGTACTTC. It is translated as CASRLSGTTLRETQYF.